This TCR beta chain was profiled in a study of cytomegalovirus exposure and HLA in healthy donors. As to this clone: The antigen remains undetermined.

Study findings and constraints: With high specificity and sensitivity, the classifier reportedly diagnosed cytomegalovirus status. Analyses of presence and absence presupposed an approximately uniform sequencing depth across donors.

The PCR ran on 60 Vbeta and 13 Jbeta primers. Sequencing used immunoSEQ multiplex PCR; TCRdb keeps in-frame clones, though not all of them. In the table there are approximately 120,000 clones, approximately 85% of which are singletons. The sample comprised PBMCs. This receptor was identified in a woman aged 25 to 39 in good health and CMV-seropositive.

The CDR3 reads CASSLAVGGPYNEQFF. The CDR3 coding sequence is TGTGCCAGCAGCTTAGCCGTGGGAGGGCCCTACAATGAGCAGTTCTTC. J is TRBJ2-1 and V is TRBV7-2; 7 nucleotides align to TRBD2. Losses at the gene ends were 0 bases for V and 2 bases for J; bases not matched to a gene: 4. The CDR3 contains 16 residues. Germline V lookup: CDR1 SGHTA, CDR2 FQGNSA.